These T cell receptor beta chains were read from a single sample in a study of cytomegalovirus exposure and HLA in healthy donors. The method was immunoSEQ multiplex PCR; TCRdb's version includes in-frame clones alone and lacks a portion of them. The repertoire consists of 14,000 or so clones, with under 70% occurring once and the leading ten covering approximately 19%. Input material: PBMCs. These receptors were taken from a woman between 50 and 59 years old in good health and CMV-seropositive. Both conserved end residues are part of each CDR3. D genes are given only for firm matches. Size values are once, few and many counts, or a class for expanded clones, and some rows have none.

DNA,CDR3,V,J,D,size
TGTGCCAGCAGTGACTCGGCAGGAACAGATACGCAGTATTTT,CASSDSAGTDTQYF,TRBV6-4,TRBJ2-3,.,.
TGCAGCGTTGAATGGAAGGGGACTGCCGAGCAGTACTTC,CSVEWKGTAEQYF,TRBV29-1,TRBJ2-7,.,.
TGTGCCTGGACAGGGTCCTACGAGCAGTACTTC,CAWTGSYEQYF,TRBV30,TRBJ2-7,.,.
TGTGCCAGCAGTTACTCGACGGCGAGGGCTGAAGCTTTCTTT,CASSYSTARAEAFF,TRBV6-6,TRBJ1-1,.,few
TGTGCCAGCAGCCTCCCGGCTAGCGGGAGTTCCCGCTCCTACAATGAGCAGTTCTTC,CASSLPASGSSRSYNEQFF,TRBV11-2,TRBJ2-1,TRBD2,few
TGCAGCGTCTACAGGGTGGATACGCAGTATTTT,CSVYRVDTQYF,TRBV29-1,TRBJ2-3,.,.
TGCAGCGTTGGAGCCCTAGAGCAGTTCTTC,CSVGALEQFF,TRBV29-1,TRBJ2-1,.,.
TGTGCCAGTTCAAACGGGGGGCATGGCTACACCTTC,CASSNGGHGYTF,TRBV19,TRBJ1-2,.,.
TGTGCCACCAGCCAACTAGCGGGATTCACGGATGAGCAGTTCTTC,CATSQLAGFTDEQFF,TRBV15,TRBJ2-1,TRBD2,.
TGTGCCTGGAGTGCCGAGGGAACTACGCCCCAGCATTTT,CAWSAEGTTPQHF,TRBV30,TRBJ1-5,.,.
TGTGCCTGGGAGGGACAGAGTCCGCCCCAGCATTTT,CAWEGQSPPQHF,TRBV30,TRBJ1-5,TRBD1,.
TGTGCCAGCTCCCTCCGTGGCAGTCAAGAGACCCAGTACTTC,CASSLRGSQETQYF,TRBV18,TRBJ2-5,.,few
TGCAGCGTCACCAGGGGAAGCCATGGCTACACCTTC,CSVTRGSHGYTF,TRBV29-1,TRBJ1-2,.,.
TGTGCCAGCAGAATCAGGCAGGATGGTGTTGAGACCCAGTACTTC,CASRIRQDGVETQYF,TRBV28,TRBJ2-5,.,.
TGTGCCAGCAGTTACACGGAGGGTAAAGCTTTCTTT,CASSYTEGKAFF,TRBV6-6,TRBJ1-1,.,few
TGTGCCAGCAGTGAGTCCGGGTTCAGCACTGAAGCTTTCTTT,CASSESGFSTEAFF,TRBV25-1,TRBJ1-1,.,.
TGTGCCAGCAGCAAAGTTGAGAGGAACACTGAAGCTTTCTTT,CASSKVERNTEAFF,TRBV21-1,TRBJ1-1,.,once
TGTGCCTGGAGCCCCTGGGGGGGGAGGACTGAAGCTTTCTTT,CAWSPWGGRTEAFF,TRBV30,TRBJ1-1,.,few
TGTGCCAGCAGGCCCGGGACAGGGTACCTCGAGCAGTACTTC,CASRPGTGYLEQYF,TRBV14,TRBJ2-7,TRBD1,.
TGTGCCATCAGTTTGACAGTAAACACTGAAGCTTTCTTT,CAISLTVNTEAFF,TRBV10-3,TRBJ1-1,.,.
TGCAGCGTTGCGGAGTACAATGAGCAGTTCTTC,CSVAEYNEQFF,TRBV29-1,TRBJ2-1,.,.
TGCAGCGCCCTACCCGGTGGGGGCCGGACCGGGGAGCTGTTTTTT,CSALPGGGRTGELFF,TRBV29-1,TRBJ2-2,.,.
TGTGCCAGCAGTTACGGGTCAGGGGTCCAGCCCCAGCATTTT,CASSYGSGVQPQHF,TRBV6-5,TRBJ1-5,.,.
TGTGCCTGGGGCGACAGGGAAATCTATGGCTACACCTTC,CAWGDREIYGYTF,TRBV30,TRBJ1-2,TRBD1,.
TGCAGCGTTCGACAGGGGAACACTGAAGCTTTCTTT,CSVRQGNTEAFF,TRBV29-1,TRBJ1-1,TRBD1,.
TGTGCCAGCAGTGAAGCGTGGCAGGGGGACGAGCAGTACTTC,CASSEAWQGDEQYF,TRBV6-1,TRBJ2-7,TRBD1,.
TGTGCCAGCAACGGCGGGAGGAGGTACGAGCAGTACTTC,CASNGGRRYEQYF,TRBV6-5,TRBJ2-7,TRBD2,.
TGTGCCAGCAGTTACCCCCCAAACACTGAAGCTTTCTTT,CASSYPPNTEAFF,TRBV6-5,TRBJ1-1,.,.
TGTGCCAGCAGGCCTACAGGGCTGAACACTGAAGCTTTCTTT,CASRPTGLNTEAFF,TRBV28,TRBJ1-1,.,few
TGTGCCAGCAGCCCGGGGGGGATGAACACTGAAGCTTTCTTT,CASSPGGMNTEAFF,TRBV9,TRBJ1-1,.,.
TGCAGTGCTAGCCACGGGGAGACCCAGTACTTC,CSASHGETQYF,TRBV20-1,TRBJ2-5,.,.